A selection of T cell receptor beta chains follows, all from one sample in a study of cytomegalovirus exposure and HLA in healthy donors. Profiling relied on immunoSEQ multiplex PCR, and the TCRdb table lists in-frame clones only, not all of them. The sample holds 150,000 to 200,000 clones, roughly 82% seen once. Sample: PBMCs. The receptors were sampled from a man aged 18 to 30 in good health and CMV-seropositive. Each CDR3 is given with its conserved first and last residue. The D gene is left open where the match is weak. Clone size is not always given. Where it is, it says once, few, many or a class for expanded clones.

d_call clone_size j_call v_call cdr3_aa cdr3_nt
TRBD2 NA TRBJ2-1 TRBV10-3 CAISESGAGGPRNEQFF TGTGCCATCAGTGAGTCCGGGGCGGGAGGGCCTAGAAATGAGCAGTTCTTC
TRBD2 NA TRBJ2-1 TRBV29-1 CSAGGRLAGYNEQFF TGCAGCGCGGGAGGCAGACTAGCGGGGTACAATGAGCAGTTCTTC
NA once TRBJ1-5 TRBV7-2 CASSLAGASQPQHF TGTGCCAGCAGCTTAGCGGGAGCGTCGCAGCCCCAGCATTTT
NA NA TRBJ2-6 TRBV19 CASSIPGSGANVLTF TGTGCCAGTAGTATCCCGGGCTCTGGGGCCAACGTCCTGACTTTC
TRBD1 NA TRBJ1-5 TRBV19 CASSTGTGGNQPQHF TGTGCCAGTAGTACAGGGACAGGGGGCAATCAGCCCCAGCATTTT
NA NA TRBJ2-2 TRBV6-6 CASRETAGGELFF TGTGCCAGCAGGGAGACAGCGGGCGGGGAGCTGTTTTTT
TRBD2 NA TRBJ2-1 TRBV9 CASSATSGSGNEQFF TGTGCCAGCAGTGCTACTAGCGGGAGTGGCAATGAGCAGTTCTTC
TRBD2 NA TRBJ2-1 TRBV7-2 CASSLSGGRSYNEQFF TGTGCCAGCAGCTTATCGGGGGGGAGGTCCTACAATGAGCAGTTCTTC
TRBD1 NA TRBJ2-7 TRBV5-1 CASSFTGGEGEQYF TGCGCCAGCAGCTTTACAGGGGGCGAGGGGGAGCAGTACTTC
NA NA TRBJ2-1 TRBV25-1 CASSTRVPDSYNEQFF TGTGCCAGCAGTACCCGGGTTCCCGACTCCTACAATGAGCAGTTCTTC
NA NA TRBJ1-5 TRBV28 CASEGPNQPQHF TGTGCCAGCGAGGGCCCAAATCAGCCCCAGCATTTT
NA NA TRBJ2-5 TRBV5-1 CASSLQPSGETQYF TGCGCCAGCAGCCTGCAGCCATCGGGGGAGACCCAGTACTTC
TRBD1 NA TRBJ1-5 TRBV6-6 CASRTRTGDQPQHF TGTGCCAGCAGGACACGGACAGGGGATCAGCCCCAGCATTTT
TRBD1 NA TRBJ1-1 TRBV4-3 CASSQARDSEAFF TGCGCCAGCAGCCAAGCGAGGGACAGTGAAGCTTTCTTT
TRBD1 NA TRBJ1-2 TRBV18 CASSDGTGGNYGYTF TGTGCCAGCTCTGACGGGACAGGGGGGAACTATGGCTACACCTTC
NA few TRBJ2-7 TRBV5-4 CASSLEAGGRQYF TGTGCCAGCAGCTTGGAAGCCGGGGGTAGGCAGTACTTC
TRBD2 NA TRBJ2-5 TRBV9 CASSSPGTSGETQYF TGTGCCAGCAGCTCCCCCGGGACTAGCGGTGAGACCCAGTACTTC
TRBD1 NA TRBJ1-4 TRBV28 CASSQTGTGREKLFF TGTGCCAGCAGCCAGACCGGGACAGGGCGTGAAAAACTGTTTTTT
NA once TRBJ1-2 TRBV5-6 CASSLEGLGYGYTF TGTGCCAGCAGCTTGGAGGGACTAGGCTATGGCTACACCTTC
NA NA TRBJ2-7 TRBV4-3 CASSQAYGSGDYEQYF TGCGCCAGCAGCCAAGCGTACGGGAGCGGAGACTACGAGCAGTACTTC
NA NA TRBJ1-2 TRBV11-2 CASSDIYNYGYTF TGTGCCAGCAGCGACATCTATAACTATGGCTACACCTTC
NA NA TRBJ1-2 TRBV5-6 CASSLAPGRVKKGYTF TGTGCCAGCAGCTTGGCCCCGGGCAGGGTAAAAAAAGGCTACACCTTC
TRBD2 NA TRBJ2-5 TRBV28 CASSSEGWEGETQYF TGTGCCAGCAGTTCCGAGGGGTGGGAGGGTGAGACCCAGTACTTC
NA NA TRBJ1-3 TRBV7-9 CASPGVSGNTIYF TGTGCCAGCCCAGGGGTTTCTGGAAACACCATATATTTT
NA NA TRBJ1-4 TRBV29-1 CSVECSPGLKTNEKLFF TGCAGCGTTGAGTGCTCTCCGGGACTTAAAACTAATGAAAAACTGTTTTTT
TRBD1 few TRBJ2-5 TRBV14 CASSQRGGRDRGLETQYF TGTGCCAGCAGCCAACGAGGGGGCCGGGACAGGGGGTTGGAGACCCAGTACTTC
TRBD1 few TRBJ2-7 TRBV7-8 CASSLSTGRPYEQYF TGTGCCAGCAGCCTATCGACAGGGCGCCCCTACGAGCAGTACTTC
TRBD1 NA TRBJ1-2 TRBV27 CASSDRARSYGYTF TGTGCCAGCAGTGACAGGGCGAGGAGCTATGGCTACACCTTC
TRBD1 NA TRBJ2-1 TRBV28 CASRNRGMGEQFF TGTGCCAGCAGGAACAGGGGAATGGGTGAGCAGTTCTTC
NA NA TRBJ2-1 TRBV18 CASSSQLDEQFF TGTGCCAGCTCGTCACAGCTCGATGAGCAGTTCTTC
NA NA TRBJ2-5 TRBV30 CAWNPNAVQETQYF TGTGCCTGGAATCCGAACGCGGTCCAAGAGACCCAGTACTTC